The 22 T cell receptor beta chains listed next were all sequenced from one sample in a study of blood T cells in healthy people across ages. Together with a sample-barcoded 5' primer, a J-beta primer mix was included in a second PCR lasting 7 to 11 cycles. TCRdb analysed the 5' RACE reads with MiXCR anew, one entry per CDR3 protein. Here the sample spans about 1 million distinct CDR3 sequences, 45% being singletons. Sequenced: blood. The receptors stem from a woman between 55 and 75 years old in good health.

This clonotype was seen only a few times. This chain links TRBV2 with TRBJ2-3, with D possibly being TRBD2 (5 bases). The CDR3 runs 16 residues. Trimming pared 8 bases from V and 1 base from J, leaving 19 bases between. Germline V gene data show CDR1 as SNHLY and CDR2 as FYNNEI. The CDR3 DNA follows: TGTGCCAGCCGAGGTAGAGCGGACTTACGCACAGATACGCAGTATTTT. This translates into CASRGRADLRTDTQYF.

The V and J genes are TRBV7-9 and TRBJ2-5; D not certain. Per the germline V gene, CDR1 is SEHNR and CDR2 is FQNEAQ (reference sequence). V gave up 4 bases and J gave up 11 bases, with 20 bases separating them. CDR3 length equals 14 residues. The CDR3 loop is CASSSTALVDEQYF. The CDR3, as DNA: TGTGCCAGCAGCTCTACAGCACTGGTGGATGAGCAGTACTTC.

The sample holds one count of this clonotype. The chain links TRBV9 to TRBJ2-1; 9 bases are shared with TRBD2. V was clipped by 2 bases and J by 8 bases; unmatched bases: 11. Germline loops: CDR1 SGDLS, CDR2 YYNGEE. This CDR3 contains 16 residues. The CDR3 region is CASSVTSSGTFYEQFF. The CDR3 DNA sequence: TGTGCCAGCAGCGTGACTTCTAGCGGGACGTTTTATGAGCAGTTCTTC.

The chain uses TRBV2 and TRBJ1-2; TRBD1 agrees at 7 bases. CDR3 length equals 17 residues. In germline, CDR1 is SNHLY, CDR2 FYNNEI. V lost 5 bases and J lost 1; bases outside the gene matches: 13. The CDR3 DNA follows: TGTGCCAGCAGTTCATCACAGGGGCGGATTCTTAACTATGGCTACACCTTC. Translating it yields CASSSSQGRILNYGYTF.

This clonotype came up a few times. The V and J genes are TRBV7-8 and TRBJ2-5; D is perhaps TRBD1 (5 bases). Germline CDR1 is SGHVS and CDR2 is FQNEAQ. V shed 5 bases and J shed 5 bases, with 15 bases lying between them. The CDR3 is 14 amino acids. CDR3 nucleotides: TGTGCCAGCAGCCCTAGACAGAAGAAGGAGACCCAGTACTTC. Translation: CASSPRQKKETQYF.

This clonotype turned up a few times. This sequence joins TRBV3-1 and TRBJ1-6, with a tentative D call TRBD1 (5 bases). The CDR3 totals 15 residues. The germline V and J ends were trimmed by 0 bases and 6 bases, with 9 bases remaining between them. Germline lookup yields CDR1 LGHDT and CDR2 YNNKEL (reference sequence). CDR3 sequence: CASSQDGQGNSPLHF. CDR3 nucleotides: TGTGCCAGCAGCCAAGATGGGCAGGGTAATTCACCCCTCCACTTT.

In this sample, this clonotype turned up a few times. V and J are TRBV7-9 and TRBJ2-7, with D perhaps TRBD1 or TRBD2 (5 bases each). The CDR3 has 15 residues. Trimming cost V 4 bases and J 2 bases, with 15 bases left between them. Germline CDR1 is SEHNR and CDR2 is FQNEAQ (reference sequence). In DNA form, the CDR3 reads TGTGCCAGCAGCTCGATAGGGGACCCGACCTACGAGCAGTACTTC. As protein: CASSSIGDPTYEQYF.

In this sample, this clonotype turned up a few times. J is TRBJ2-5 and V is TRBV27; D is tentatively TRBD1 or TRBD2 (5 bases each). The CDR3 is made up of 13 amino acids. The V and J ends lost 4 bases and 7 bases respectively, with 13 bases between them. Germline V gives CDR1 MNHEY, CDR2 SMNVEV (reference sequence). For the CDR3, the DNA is TGTGCCAGCAGTTGGGGGTACGGCGGGACCCAGTACTTC. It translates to CASSWGYGGTQYF.

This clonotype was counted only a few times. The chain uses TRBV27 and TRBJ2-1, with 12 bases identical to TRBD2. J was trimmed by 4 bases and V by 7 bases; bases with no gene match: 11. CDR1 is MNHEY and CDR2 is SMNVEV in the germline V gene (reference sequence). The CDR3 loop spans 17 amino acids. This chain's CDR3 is CASIHRLAGAGYNEQFF. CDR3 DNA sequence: TGTGCCAGCATCCATAGACTAGCGGGAGCGGGTTACAATGAGCAGTTCTTC.

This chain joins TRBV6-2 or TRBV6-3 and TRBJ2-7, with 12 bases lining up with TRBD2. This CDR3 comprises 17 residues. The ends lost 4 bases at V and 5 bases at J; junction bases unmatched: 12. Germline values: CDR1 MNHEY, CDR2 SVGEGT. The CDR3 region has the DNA TGTGCCAGCAGTTCGCTCTATTGGACTAGCGGGAACCACGAGCAGTACTTC. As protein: CASSSLYWTSGNHEQYF.

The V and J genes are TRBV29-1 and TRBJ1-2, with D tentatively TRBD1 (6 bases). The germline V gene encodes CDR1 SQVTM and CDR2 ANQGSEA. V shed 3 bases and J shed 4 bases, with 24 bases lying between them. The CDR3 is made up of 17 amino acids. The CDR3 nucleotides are TGCAGCGTTGATGGAGGGGACACAAGGACGGAAAGCTATGGCTACACCTTC. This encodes CSVDGGDTRTESYGYTF. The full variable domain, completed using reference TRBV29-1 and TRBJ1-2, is SAVISQKPSRDICQRGTSLTIQCQVDSQVTMMFWYRQQPGQSLTLIATANQGSEATYESGFVIDKFPISRPNLTFSTLTVSNMSPEDSSIYLCSVDGGDTRTESYGYTFGSGTRLTVV.

CDR3 sequence (DNA): TGTGCCAGCAGTCCCCTGGCCCCCCACGAGCAGTACTTC. It specifies CASSPLAPHEQYF. V gene TRBV6-2 or TRBV6-3 combines with J gene TRBJ2-1; D unclear. The DNA end is more similar to TRBJ2-7, so the J call may be wrong. There are 13 residues in the CDR3. Germline assignment: CDR1 MNHEY and CDR2 SVGEGT.

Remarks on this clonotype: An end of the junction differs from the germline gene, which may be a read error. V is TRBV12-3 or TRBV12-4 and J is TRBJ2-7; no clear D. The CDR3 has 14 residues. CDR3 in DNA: TGTGCCAGCAGTTTTACAGCCAGCTCCGACGAGCAGTACTTC. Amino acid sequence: CASSFTASSDEQYF.

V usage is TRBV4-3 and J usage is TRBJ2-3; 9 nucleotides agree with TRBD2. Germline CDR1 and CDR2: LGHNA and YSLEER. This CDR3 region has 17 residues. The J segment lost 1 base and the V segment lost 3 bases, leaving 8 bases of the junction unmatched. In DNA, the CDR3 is TGCGCCAGCAGCCATATTGCCAGGACTAGCGGCACAGATACGCAGTATTTT. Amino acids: CASSHIARTSGTDTQYF.

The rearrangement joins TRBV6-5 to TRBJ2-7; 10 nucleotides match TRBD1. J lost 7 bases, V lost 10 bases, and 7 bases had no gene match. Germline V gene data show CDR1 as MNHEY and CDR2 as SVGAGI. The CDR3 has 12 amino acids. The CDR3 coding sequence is TGTGCCACCAAAACGGGACAGGGGGAGCAGTACTTC. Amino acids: CATKTGQGEQYF.

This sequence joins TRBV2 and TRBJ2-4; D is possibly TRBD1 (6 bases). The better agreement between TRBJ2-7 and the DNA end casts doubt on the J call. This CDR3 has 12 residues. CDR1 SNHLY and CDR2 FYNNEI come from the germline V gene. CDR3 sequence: CASRRQVHEQYF. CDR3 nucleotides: TGTGCCAGCAGACGACAGGTCCACGAGCAGTACTTC.

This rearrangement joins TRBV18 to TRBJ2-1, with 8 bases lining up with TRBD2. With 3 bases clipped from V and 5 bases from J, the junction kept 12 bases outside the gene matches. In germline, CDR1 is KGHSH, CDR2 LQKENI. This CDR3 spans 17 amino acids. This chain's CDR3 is CASSPQQMGLDNNEQFF. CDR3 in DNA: TGTGCCAGCTCACCCCAACAGATGGGACTAGACAACAATGAGCAGTTCTTC.

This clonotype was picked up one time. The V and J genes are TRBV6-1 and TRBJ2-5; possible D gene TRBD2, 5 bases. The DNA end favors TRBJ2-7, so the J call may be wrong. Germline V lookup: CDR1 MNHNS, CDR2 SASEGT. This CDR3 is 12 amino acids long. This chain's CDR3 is CASSDFAGEQYF. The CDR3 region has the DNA TGTGCCAGCAGTGATTTCGCGGGCGAGCAGTACTTC.

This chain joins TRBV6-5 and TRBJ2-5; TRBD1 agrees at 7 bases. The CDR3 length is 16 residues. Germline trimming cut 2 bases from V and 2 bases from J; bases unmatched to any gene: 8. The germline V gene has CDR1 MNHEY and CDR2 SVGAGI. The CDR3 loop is CASSYPGLGQQETQYF. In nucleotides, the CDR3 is TGTGCCAGCAGTTACCCAGGTCTGGGACAGCAAGAGACCCAGTACTTC.

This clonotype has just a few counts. In nucleotides, the CDR3 is TGTGCCAGCAGTTTATCGAGAAGGGGGCGCGGGTATGGCTACACCTTC. It encodes CASSLSRRGRGYGYTF. This chain joins TRBV27 and TRBJ1-2, with TRBD1 matching over 7 bases. V trimming: 0 bases; J trimming: 5 bases; junction bases outside the gene matches: 9. The CDR3 covers 16 residues. Germline V CDR1 and CDR2: MNHEY, SMNVEV (reference sequence).

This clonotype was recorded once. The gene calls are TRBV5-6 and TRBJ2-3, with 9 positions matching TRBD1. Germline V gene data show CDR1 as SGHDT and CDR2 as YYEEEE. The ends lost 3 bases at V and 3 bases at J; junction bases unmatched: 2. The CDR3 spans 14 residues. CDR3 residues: CASSWDRATDTQYF. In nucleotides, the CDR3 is TGTGCCAGCAGCTGGGACAGGGCGACAGATACGCAGTATTTT.

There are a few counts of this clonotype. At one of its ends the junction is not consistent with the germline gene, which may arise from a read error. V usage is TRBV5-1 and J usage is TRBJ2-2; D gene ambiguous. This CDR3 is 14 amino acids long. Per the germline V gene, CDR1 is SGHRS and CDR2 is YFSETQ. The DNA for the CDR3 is TGTGCCAGCAGCCTCGGGCTAAGCACCGGGGAGCTGTTTTTT. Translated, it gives CASSLGLSTGELFF.